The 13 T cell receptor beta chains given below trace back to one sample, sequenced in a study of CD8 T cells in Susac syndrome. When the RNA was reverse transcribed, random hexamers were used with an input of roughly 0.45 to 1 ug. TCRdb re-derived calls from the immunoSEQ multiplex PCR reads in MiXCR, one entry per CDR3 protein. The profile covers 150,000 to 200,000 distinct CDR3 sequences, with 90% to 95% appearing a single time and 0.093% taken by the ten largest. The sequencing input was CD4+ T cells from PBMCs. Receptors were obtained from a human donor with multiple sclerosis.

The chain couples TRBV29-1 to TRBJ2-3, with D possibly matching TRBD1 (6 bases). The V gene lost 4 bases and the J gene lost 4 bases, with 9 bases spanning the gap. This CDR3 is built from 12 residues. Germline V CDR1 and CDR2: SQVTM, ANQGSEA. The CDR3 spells CSVGTEADTQYF. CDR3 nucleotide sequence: TGCAGCGTTGGGACAGAGGCAGATACGCAGTATTTT.

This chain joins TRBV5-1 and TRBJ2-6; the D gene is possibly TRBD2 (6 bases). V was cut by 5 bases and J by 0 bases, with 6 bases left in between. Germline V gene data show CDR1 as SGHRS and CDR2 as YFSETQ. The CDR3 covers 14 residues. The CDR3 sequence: CASREGSGANVLTF. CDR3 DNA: TGCGCCAGCAGGGAGGGCTCTGGGGCCAACGTCCTGACTTTC.

Here the CDR3 reads CASSGTSGGASSGELFF. CDR3 nucleotide sequence: TGTGCCAGTAGTGGGACTAGCGGGGGGGCCTCCAGCGGGGAGCTGTTTTTT. The chain couples TRBV19 to TRBJ2-2; 16 nucleotides line up with TRBD2. CDR1 and CDR2 (germline): LNHDA, SQIVND (reference sequence). This CDR3 is 17 amino acids long. V lost 5 bases, J lost 7 bases, and 7 bases stayed unmatched. Variable domain in full (rest from reference TRBV19 and TRBJ2-2): DGGITQSPKYLFRKEGQNVTLSCEQNLNHDAMYWYRQDPGQGLRLIYYSQIVNDFQKGDIAEGYSVSREKKESFPLTVTSAQKNPTAFYLCASSGTSGGASSGELFFGEGSRLTVL.

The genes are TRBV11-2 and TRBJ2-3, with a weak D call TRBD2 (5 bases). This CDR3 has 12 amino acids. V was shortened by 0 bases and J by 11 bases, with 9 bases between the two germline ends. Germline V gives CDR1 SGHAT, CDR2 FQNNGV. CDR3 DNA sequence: TGTGCCAGCAGCTTAGAACTGCGGGTGCAGTATTTT. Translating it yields CASSLELRVQYF.

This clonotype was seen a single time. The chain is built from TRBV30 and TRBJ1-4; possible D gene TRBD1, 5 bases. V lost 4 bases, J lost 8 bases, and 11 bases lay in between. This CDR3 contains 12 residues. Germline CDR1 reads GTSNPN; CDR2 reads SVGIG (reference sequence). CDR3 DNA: TGTGCCTGGAAGGGGACCCAGGAAAAACTGTTTTTT. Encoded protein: CAWKGTQEKLFF.

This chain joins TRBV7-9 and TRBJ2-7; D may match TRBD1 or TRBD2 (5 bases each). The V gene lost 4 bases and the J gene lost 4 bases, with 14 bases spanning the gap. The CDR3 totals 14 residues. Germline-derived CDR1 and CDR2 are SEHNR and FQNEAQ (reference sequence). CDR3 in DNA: TGTGCCAGCAGCTACGGGACCCCACCGTACGAGCAGTACTTC. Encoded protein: CASSYGTPPYEQYF. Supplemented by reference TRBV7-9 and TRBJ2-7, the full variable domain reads DTGVSQNPRHKITKRGQNVTFRCDPISEHNRLYWYRQTLGQGPEFLTYFQNEAQLEKSRLLSDRFSAERPKGSFSTLEIQRTEQGDSAMYLCASSYGTPPYEQYFGPGTRLTVT.

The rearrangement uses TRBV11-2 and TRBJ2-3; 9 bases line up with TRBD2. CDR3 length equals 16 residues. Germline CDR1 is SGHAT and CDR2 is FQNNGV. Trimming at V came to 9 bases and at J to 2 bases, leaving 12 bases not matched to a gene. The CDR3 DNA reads TGTGCCAGTGGACGGCTAGCGGGACCGTCCACAGATACGCAGTATTTT. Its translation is CASGRLAGPSTDTQYF. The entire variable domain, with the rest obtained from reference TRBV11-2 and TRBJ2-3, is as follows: EAGVAQSPRYKIIEKRQSVAFWCNPISGHATLYWYQQILGQGPKLLIQFQNNGVVDDSQLPKDRFSAERLKGVDSTLKIQPAKLEDSAVYLCASGRLAGPSTDTQYFGPGTRLTVL.

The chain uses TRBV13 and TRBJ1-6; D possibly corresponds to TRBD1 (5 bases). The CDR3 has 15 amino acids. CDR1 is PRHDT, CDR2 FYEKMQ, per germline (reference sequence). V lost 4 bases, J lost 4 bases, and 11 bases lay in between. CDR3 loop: CASSSATAYNSPLHF. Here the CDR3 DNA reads TGTGCCAGCAGCTCCGCGACAGCTTATAATTCACCCCTCCACTTT.

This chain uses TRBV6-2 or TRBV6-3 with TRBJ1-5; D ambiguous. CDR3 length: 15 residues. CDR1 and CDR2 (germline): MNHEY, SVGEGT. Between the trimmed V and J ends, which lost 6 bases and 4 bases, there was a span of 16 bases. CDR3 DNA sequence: TGTGCCAGCAGCGGACGGACCGGGATAAATCAGCCCCAGCATTTT. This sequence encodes CASSGRTGINQPQHF.

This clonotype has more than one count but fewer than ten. Here the CDR3 reads CATSRAHTSGANVLTF. CDR3 nucleotide sequence: TGTGCCACCAGCAGAGCGCACACCTCTGGGGCCAACGTCCTGACTTTC. The J gene is TRBJ2-6, the V gene TRBV15; D is unclear. V was trimmed by 1 base and J by 0 bases, leaving 7 bases between them. The CDR3 sequence is 16 residues long. The V gene's germline CDR1 is LNHNV and CDR2 YYDKDF (reference sequence).

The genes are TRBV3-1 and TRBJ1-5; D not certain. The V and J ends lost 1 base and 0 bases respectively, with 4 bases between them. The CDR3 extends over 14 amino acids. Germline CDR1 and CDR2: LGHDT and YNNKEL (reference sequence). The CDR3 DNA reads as TGTGCCAGCAGCCAAGCAGTTAGCAATCAGCCCCAGCATTTT. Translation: CASSQAVSNQPQHF.

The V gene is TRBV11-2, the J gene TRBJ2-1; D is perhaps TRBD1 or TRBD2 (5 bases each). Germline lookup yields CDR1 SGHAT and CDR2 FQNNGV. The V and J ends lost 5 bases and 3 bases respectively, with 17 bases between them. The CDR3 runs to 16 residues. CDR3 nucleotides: TGTGCCAGCAGCCCTCTCCGGGACCTTCGCTACAATGAGCAGTTCTTC. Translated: CASSPLRDLRYNEQFF.

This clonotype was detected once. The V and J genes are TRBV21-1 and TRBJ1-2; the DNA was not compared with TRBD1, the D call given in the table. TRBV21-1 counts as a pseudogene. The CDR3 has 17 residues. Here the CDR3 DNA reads TGTGCCAGCAGCAAGCCGGGACAGCCATCGGGAGAATATGGCTACACCTTC. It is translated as CASSKPGQPSGEYGYTF.